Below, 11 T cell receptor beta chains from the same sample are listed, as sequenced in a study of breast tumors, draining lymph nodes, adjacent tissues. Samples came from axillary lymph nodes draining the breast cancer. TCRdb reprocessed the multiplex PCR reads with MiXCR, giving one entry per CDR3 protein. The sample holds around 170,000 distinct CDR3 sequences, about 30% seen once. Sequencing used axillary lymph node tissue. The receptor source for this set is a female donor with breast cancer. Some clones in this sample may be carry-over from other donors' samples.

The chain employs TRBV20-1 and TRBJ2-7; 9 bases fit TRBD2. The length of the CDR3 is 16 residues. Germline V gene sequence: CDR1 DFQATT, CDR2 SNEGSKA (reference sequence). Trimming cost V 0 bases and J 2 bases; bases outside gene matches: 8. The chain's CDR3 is CSARDFTSGQPYEQYF. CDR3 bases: TGCAGTGCTAGAGATTTCACTAGCGGGCAACCCTACGAGCAGTACTTC.

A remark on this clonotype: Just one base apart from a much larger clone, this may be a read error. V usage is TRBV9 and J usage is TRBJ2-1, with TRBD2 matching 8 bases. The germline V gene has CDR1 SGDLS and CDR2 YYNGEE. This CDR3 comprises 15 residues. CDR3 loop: CASSSSGSAYNEPFF. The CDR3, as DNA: TGTGCCAGCAGCTCAAGCGGGAGCGCGTACAATGAGCCGTTCTTC.

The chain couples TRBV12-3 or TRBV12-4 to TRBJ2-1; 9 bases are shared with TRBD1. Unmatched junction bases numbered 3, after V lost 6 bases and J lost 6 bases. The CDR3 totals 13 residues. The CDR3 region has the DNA TGTGCCAGCAGCCAGGGACAGGGCAATGAGCAGTTCTTC. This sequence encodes CASSQGQGNEQFF.

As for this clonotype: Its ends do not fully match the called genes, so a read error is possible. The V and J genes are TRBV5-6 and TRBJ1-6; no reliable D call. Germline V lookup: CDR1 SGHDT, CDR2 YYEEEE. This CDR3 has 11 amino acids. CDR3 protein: CASSTSHHIRF. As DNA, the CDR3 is TGTGCCAGCAGCACTAGCCACCACATAAGGTTT.

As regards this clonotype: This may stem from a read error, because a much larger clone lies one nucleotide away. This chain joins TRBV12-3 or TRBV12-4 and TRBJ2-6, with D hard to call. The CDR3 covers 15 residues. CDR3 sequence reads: CAGSPAGPGANVLTF. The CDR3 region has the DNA TGTGCCGGCAGTCCCGCCGGGCCTGGGGCCAACGTCCTGACTTTC.

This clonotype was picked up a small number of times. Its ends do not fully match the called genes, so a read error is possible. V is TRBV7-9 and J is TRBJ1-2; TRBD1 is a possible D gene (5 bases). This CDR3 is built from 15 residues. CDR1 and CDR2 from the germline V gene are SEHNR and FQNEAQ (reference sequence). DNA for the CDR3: TGTGCCAGCAGCTTAATGGGGACTCTAGCCGATGGCTACCCCTTC. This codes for CASSLMGTLADGYPF.

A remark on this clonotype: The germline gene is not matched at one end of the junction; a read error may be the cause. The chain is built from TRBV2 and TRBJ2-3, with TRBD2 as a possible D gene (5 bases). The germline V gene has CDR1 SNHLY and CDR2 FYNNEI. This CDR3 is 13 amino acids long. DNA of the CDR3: TGTGCCAGCAGCCAGCCTAGCACAGATACGCATTATTTT. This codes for CASSQPSTDTHYF.

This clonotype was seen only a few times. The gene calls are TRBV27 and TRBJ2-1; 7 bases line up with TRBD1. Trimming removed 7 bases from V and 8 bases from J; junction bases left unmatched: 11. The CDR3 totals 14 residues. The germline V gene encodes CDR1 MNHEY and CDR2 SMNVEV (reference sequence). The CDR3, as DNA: TGTGCCAGCAAAGACAGGGAGAAGGTCGATGAGCAGTTCTTC. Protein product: CASKDREKVDEQFF.

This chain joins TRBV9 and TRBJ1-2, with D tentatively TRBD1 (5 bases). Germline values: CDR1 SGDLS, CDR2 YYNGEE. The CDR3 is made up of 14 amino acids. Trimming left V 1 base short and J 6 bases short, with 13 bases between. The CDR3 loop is CASSVTAGFHGYTF. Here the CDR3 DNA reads TGTGCCAGCAGCGTAACGGCAGGGTTCCATGGCTACACCTTC.

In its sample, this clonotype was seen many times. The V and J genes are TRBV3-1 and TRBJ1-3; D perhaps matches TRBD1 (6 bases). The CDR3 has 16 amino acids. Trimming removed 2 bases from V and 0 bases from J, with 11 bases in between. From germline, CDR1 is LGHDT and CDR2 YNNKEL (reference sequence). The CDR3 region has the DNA TGTGCCAGCAGCCAATGGGGGCGCAGCTCTGGAAACACCATATATTTT. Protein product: CASSQWGRSSGNTIYF.

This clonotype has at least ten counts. This CDR3 reads CASSQYVQGPQHF. The CDR3 DNA follows: TGTGCCAGCAGCCAATACGTACAGGGTCCCCAGCATTTT. The V gene is TRBV3-1, the J gene TRBJ1-5; maybe TRBD1 (6 bases). Trimming cost V 2 bases and J 10 bases, with 12 bases left between them. Germline CDR1 is LGHDT and CDR2 is YNNKEL (reference sequence). CDR3 length: 13 residues.